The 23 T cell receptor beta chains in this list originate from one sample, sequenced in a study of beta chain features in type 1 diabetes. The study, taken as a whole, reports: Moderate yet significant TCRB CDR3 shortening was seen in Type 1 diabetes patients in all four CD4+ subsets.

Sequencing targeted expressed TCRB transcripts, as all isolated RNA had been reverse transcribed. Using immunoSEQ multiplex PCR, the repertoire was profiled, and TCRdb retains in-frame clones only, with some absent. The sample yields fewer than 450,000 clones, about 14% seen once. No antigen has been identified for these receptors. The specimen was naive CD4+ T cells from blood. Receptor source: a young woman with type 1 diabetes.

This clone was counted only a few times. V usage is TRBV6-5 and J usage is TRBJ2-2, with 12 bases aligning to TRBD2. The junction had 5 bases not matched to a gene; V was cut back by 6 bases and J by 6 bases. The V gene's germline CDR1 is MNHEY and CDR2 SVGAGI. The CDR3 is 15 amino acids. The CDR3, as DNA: TGTGCCAGCAGGGTGACTAGCGGGAGTGCCGGGGAGCTGTTTTTT. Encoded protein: CASRVTSGSAGELFF.

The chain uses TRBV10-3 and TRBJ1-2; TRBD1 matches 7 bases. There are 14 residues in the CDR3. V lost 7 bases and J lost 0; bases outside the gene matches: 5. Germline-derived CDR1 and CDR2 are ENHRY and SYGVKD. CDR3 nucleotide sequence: TGTGCCATCACCGACAGGGATGCTAACTATGGCTACACCTTC. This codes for CAITDRDANYGYTF.

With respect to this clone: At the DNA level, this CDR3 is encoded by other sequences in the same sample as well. The CDR3 here is CASSLGLAGGETQYF. The DNA for the CDR3 is TGCGCCAGCAGCTTGGGACTAGCGGGTGGGGAGACCCAGTACTTC. J is TRBJ2-5 and V is TRBV5-1; the match to TRBD2 covers 10 bases. The ends lost 0 bases at V and 5 bases at J; junction bases unmatched: 4. The CDR3 is 15 amino acids. CDR1 and CDR2 from the germline V gene are SGHRS and YFSETQ.

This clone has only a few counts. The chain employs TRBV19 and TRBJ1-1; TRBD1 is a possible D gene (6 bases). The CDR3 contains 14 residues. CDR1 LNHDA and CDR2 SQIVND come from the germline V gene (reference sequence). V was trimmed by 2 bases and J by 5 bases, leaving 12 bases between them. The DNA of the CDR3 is TGTGCCAGTAGTATAACGGGGGGCGAGACTGAAGCTTTCTTT. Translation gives CASSITGGETEAFF.

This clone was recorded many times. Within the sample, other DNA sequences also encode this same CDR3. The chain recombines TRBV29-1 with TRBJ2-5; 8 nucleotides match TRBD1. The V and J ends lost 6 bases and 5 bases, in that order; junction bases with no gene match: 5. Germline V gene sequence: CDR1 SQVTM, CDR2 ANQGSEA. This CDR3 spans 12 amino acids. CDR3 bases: TGCAGCGTCCAGGGGGCGGGGGAGACCCAGTACTTC. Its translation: CSVQGAGETQYF.

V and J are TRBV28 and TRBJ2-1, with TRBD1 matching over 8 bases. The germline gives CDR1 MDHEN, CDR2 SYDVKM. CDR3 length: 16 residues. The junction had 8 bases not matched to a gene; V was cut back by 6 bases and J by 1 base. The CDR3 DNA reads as TGTGCCAGCAGAAACAGGGGGAAGCTATCCTACAATGAGCAGTTCTTC. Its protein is CASRNRGKLSYNEQFF.

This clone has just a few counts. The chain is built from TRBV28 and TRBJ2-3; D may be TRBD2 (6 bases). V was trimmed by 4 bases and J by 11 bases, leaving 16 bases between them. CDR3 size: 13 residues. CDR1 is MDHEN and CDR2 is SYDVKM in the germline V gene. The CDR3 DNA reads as TGTGCCAGCAGTTCTGCGGACCGGGAGTGGCAGTATTTT. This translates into CASSSADREWQYF. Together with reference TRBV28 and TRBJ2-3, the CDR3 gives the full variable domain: DVKVTQSSRYLVKRTGEKVFLECVQDMDHENMFWYRQDPGLGLRLIYFSYDVKMKEKGDIPEGYSVSREKKERFSLILESASTNQTSMYLCASSSADREWQYFGPGTRLTVL.

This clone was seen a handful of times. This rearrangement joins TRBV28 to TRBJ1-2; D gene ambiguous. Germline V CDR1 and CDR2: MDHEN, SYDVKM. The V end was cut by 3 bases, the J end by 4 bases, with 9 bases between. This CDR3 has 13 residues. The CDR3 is CASSFPPGYGYTF. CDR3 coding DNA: TGTGCCAGCAGTTTTCCCCCGGGCTATGGCTACACCTTC.

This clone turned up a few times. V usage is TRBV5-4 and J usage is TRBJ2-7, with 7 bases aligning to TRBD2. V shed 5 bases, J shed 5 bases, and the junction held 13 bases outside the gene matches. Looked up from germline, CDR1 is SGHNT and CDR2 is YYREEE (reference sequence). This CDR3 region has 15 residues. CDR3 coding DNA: TGTGCCAGCAGGCGGACTGGCGGGGGACCCCACGAGCAGTACTTC. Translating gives CASRRTGGGPHEQYF.

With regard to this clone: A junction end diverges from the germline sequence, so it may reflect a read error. The CDR3 nucleotides are TGTGCCTGGAGTGTATCGCACACCGAGGAGCTGTTTTTT. Translated: CAWSVSHTEELFF. The V call is TRBV30, the J call TRBJ2-2; no reliable D call. In germline, CDR1 is GTSNPN, CDR2 SVGIG (reference sequence). The length of the CDR3 is 13 residues.

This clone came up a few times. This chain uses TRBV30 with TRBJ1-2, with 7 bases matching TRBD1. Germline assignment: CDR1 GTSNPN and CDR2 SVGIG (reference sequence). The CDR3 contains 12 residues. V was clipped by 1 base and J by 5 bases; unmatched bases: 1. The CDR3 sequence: CAWSAGQYGYTF. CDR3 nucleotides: TGTGCCTGGAGTGCGGGACAGTATGGCTACACCTTC.

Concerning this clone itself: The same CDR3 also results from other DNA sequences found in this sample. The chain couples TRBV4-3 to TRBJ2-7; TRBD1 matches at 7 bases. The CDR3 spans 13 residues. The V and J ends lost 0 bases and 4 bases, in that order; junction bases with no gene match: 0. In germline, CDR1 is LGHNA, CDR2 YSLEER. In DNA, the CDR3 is TGCGCCAGCAGCCAAGACAGGGGGTACGAGCAGTACGTC. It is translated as CASSQDRGYEQYV.

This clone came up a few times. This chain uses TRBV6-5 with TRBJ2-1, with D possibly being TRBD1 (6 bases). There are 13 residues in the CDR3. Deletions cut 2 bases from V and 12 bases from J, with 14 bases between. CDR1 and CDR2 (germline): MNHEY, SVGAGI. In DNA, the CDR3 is TGTGCCAGCAGTTACCCTACAGGGAACCTGCAGTTCTTC. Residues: CASSYPTGNLQFF.

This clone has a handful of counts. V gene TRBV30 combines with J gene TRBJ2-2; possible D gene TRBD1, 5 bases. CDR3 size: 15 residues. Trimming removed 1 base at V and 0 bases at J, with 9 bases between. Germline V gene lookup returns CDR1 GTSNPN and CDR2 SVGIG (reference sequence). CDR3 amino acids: CAWSADSPNTGELFF. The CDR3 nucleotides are TGTGCCTGGAGTGCCGACAGCCCGAACACCGGGGAGCTGTTTTTT. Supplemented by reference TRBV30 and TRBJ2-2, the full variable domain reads SQTIHQWPATLVQPVGSPLSLECTVEGTSNPNLYWYRQAAGRGLQLLFYSVGIGQISSEVPQNLSASRPQDRQFILSSKKLLLSDSGFYLCAWSADSPNTGELFFGEGSRLTVL.

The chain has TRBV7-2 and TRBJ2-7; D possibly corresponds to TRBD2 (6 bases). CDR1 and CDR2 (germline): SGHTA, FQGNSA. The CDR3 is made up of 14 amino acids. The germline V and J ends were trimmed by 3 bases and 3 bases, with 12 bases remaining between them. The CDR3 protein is CASSFAPGVYEQYV. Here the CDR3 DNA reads TGTGCCAGCAGCTTCGCCCCGGGGGTCTACGAGCAGTACGTC.

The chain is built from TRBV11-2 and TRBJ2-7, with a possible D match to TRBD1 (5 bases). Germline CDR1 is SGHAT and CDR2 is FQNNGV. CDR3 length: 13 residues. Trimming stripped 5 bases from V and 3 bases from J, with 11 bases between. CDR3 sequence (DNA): TGTGCCAGCAGCCCCGGACACTTCTACGAGCAGTACTTC. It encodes CASSPGHFYEQYF.

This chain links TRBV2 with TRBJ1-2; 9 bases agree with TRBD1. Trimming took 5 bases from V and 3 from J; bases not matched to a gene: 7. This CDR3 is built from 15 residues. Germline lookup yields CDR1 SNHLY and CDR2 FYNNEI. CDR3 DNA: TGTGCCAGCAGTATACAGGGGGCAGGTTACTATGGCTACACCTTC. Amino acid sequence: CASSIQGAGYYGYTF.

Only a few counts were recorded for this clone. CDR3 in DNA: TGTGCCAGCAAGGGGTGGAACTCCTACAATGAGCAGTTCTTC. Protein: CASKGWNSYNEQFF. This sequence joins TRBV14 and TRBJ2-1; weak D call: TRBD1 (5 bases). CDR1 and CDR2 from the germline V gene are SGHDN and FVKESK. Trimming pared 7 bases from V and 0 bases from J, leaving 10 bases between. The CDR3 runs to 14 residues.

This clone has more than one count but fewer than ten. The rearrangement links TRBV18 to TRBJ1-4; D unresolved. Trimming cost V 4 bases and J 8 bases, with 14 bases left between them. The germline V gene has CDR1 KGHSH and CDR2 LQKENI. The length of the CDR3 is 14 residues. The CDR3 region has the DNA TGTGCCAGCTCACAGGCAGGAAGTCAAGAAAAACTGTTTTTT. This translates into CASSQAGSQEKLFF.

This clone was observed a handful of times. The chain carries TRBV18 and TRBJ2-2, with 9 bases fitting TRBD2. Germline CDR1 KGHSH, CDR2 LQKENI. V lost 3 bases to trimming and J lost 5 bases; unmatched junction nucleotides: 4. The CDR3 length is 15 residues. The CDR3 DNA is TGTGCCAGCTCACCGCGGGAGGGCGGTACCGGGGAGCTGTTTTTT. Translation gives CASSPREGGTGELFF.

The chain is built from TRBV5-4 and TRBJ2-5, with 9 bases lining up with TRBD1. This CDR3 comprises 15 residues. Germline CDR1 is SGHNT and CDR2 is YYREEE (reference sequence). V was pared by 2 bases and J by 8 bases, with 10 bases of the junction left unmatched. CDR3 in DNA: TGTGCCAGCAGCTTTCCGGGACAGGGATTAGCCACCCAGTACTTC. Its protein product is CASSFPGQGLATQYF.

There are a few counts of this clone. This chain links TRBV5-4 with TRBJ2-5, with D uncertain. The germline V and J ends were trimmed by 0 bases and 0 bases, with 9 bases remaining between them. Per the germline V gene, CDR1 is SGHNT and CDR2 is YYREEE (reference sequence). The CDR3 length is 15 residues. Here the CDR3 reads CASSLGGPHQETQYF. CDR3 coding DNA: TGTGCCAGCAGCTTGGGCGGTCCCCACCAAGAGACCCAGTACTTC.

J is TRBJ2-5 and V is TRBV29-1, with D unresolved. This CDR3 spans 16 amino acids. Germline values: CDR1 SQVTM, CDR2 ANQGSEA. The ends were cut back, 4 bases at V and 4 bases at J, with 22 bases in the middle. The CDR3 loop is CSVAVPRRISGETQYF. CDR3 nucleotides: TGCAGCGTTGCCGTTCCGCGCCGGATTTCGGGAGAGACCCAGTACTTC.